The 20 T cell receptor beta chains reported below all come from one sample, sequenced in a study of CD8+ T cells in alopecia areata listed by TCRdb under 2018. In light of the paper, this sample's treatment or condition label describes: oral pan-JAK inhibitor, 5-10 mg twice daily. The protocol used for the library was the immunoSEQ multiplex PCR assay. For TCR sequencing, RNA was extracted from every sample and reverse transcribed into cDNA to serve as template. TCRdb took this table from immuneACCESS and kept in-frame rearrangements with V and J called. Such tables lack part of the clones; where checked against another copy, unresolved V genes explain under half of the gap, and the rest is unexplained. The table for this sample lists tens of thousands of clones; about 71% of them were counted only once. 15% to 20% of the sample rests with the top ten. Here the sequenced sample was CD8+ T cells sorted from blood, taken at approximately week 42, from a patient treated with tofacitinib. These receptors came from a human donor with alopecia areata.

In the case of this clone: This is likely a read error, given that the CDR3 carries no conserved phenylalanine or tryptophan at its end. The V gene is TRBV29-1, the J gene TRBJ1-1; D unclear. Between the trimmed V and J ends, which lost 7 bases and 1 base, there was a span of 13 bases. This CDR3 is 13 amino acids long. Per germline, CDR1 SQVTM and CDR2 ANQGSEA. The CDR3 DNA reads as TGCAGCGCCCTAGCGGAGTCGAACACTGAAGCTTTCCTT. It encodes CSALAESNTEAFL.

This chain uses TRBV13 with TRBJ1-2; 7 nucleotides align to TRBD1. V lost 4 bases, J lost 3 bases, and 2 bases stayed unmatched. The CDR3 length is 13 residues. CDR1 and CDR2 from the germline V gene are PRHDT and FYEKMQ (reference sequence). The CDR3, as DNA: TGTGCCAGCAGCTCAGGGGGTGACTATGGCTACACCTTC. It is translated as CASSSGGDYGYTF.

The chain links TRBV2 to TRBJ2-7; the D gene could be TRBD1 or TRBD2 (5 bases each). V was pared by 4 bases and J by 10 bases, with 14 bases between. Germline loops: CDR1 SNHLY, CDR2 FYNNEI. CDR3 length equals 12 residues. CDR3 amino acids: CASSASGLAQYF. CDR3 nucleotides: TGTGCCAGCAGTGCTTCGGGGCTCGCACAGTACTTC. Full variable domain (remainder filled in from reference TRBV2 and TRBJ2-7): EPEVTQTPSHQVTQMGQEVILRCVPISNHLYFYWYRQILGQKVEFLVSFYNNEISEKSEIFDDQFSVERPDGSNFTLKIRSTKLEDSAMYFCASSASGLAQYFGPGTRLTVT.

The count of this clone is one. The chain carries TRBV19 and TRBJ2-3; D is possibly TRBD2 (6 bases). The length of the CDR3 is 13 residues. Trimming shortened V by 7 bases and J by 5 bases, and 13 bases separated the two germline ends. CDR1 LNHDA and CDR2 SQIVND come from the germline V gene (reference sequence). The CDR3: CASKRRGLDTQYF. CDR3 DNA: TGTGCCAGTAAAAGGCGGGGTCTAGATACGCAGTATTTT.

The V gene is TRBV27, the J gene TRBJ2-1; unclear D gene. The CDR3 has 13 amino acids. The V end was cut by 5 bases, the J end by 5 bases, with 10 bases between. Per germline, CDR1 MNHEY and CDR2 SMNVEV (reference sequence). This CDR3 reads CASSPYGDNEQFF. The CDR3 nucleotides are TGTGCCAGCAGTCCGTATGGCGACAATGAGCAGTTCTTC.

J is TRBJ2-2 and V is TRBV29-1; no reliable D call. The CDR3 has 13 residues. CDR1 SQVTM and CDR2 ANQGSEA come from the germline V gene. Trimming stripped 0 bases from V and 4 bases from J, with 6 bases between. CDR3 sequence reads: CSVEDRSTGELFF. CDR3 nucleotide sequence: TGCAGCGTTGAAGACAGGAGCACCGGGGAGCTGTTTTTT.

The chain uses TRBV4-1 and TRBJ1-2; unclear D gene. Deletions cut 2 bases from V and 6 bases from J, with 7 bases between. Germline loops: CDR1 MGHRA, CDR2 YSYEKL. There are 12 residues in the CDR3. CDR3 DNA sequence: TGCGCCAGCAGCCAAACAGCACATGGCTACACCTTC. Its protein product is CASSQTAHGYTF.

This chain links TRBV30 with TRBJ1-5, with D possibly matching TRBD1 (5 bases). Germline lookup yields CDR1 GTSNPN and CDR2 SVGIG (reference sequence). V was pared by 0 bases and J by 2 bases, with 20 bases between. The CDR3 is made up of 18 amino acids. CDR3 loop: CAWSVRIGEGIGNQPQHF. The DNA for the CDR3 is TGTGCCTGGAGTGTAAGGATCGGAGAGGGGATTGGCAATCAGCCCCAGCATTTT.

The chain joins TRBV7-3 to TRBJ1-1, with D tentatively TRBD1 (6 bases). CDR1 is SGHTA and CDR2 is FQGTGA in the germline V gene. The CDR3 totals 13 residues. Trimming pared 5 bases from V and 8 bases from J, leaving 15 bases between. The CDR3 reads CASSLGGSQEAFF. CDR3 in DNA: TGTGCCAGCAGCCTAGGGGGGTCGCAGGAAGCTTTCTTT.

This chain uses TRBV19 with TRBJ2-7; no clear D. This CDR3 is 14 amino acids long. The ends were cut back, 3 bases at V and 6 bases at J, with 15 bases in the middle. Germline assignment: CDR1 LNHDA and CDR2 SQIVND (reference sequence). This chain's CDR3 is CASSMGHLKGEQYF. The CDR3 nucleotides are TGTGCCAGTAGTATGGGCCACCTAAAGGGCGAGCAGTACTTC. Looking up the rest from reference TRBV19 and TRBJ2-7 gives the full variable domain: DGGITQSPKYLFRKEGQNVTLSCEQNLNHDAMYWYRQDPGQGLRLIYYSQIVNDFQKGDIAEGYSVSREKKESFPLTVTSAQKNPTAFYLCASSMGHLKGEQYFGPGTRLTVT.

V is TRBV9 and J is TRBJ2-3, with TRBD1 as a possible D gene (6 bases). V was trimmed by 4 bases and J by 4 bases, leaving 16 bases between them. Germline CDR1 reads SGDLS; CDR2 reads YYNGEE. This CDR3 comprises 15 residues. Written as DNA, the CDR3 is TGTGCCAGCAGCAAGTCACAGGGAGTGCCAGATACGCAGTATTTT. The encoded protein is CASSKSQGVPDTQYF.

V is TRBV29-1 and J is TRBJ1-2; TRBD1 aligns across 8 bases. J gave up 6 bases and V 5 bases, and 8 bases lay outside the gene matches. Germline CDR1 SQVTM, CDR2 ANQGSEA. This CDR3 is 13 amino acids long. The CDR3 reads CSVYSDRADGYTF. In nucleotides, the CDR3 is TGCAGCGTTTACTCGGACAGGGCGGATGGCTACACCTTC.

To note about this clone: The junction and the germline gene differ at one end; a read error may be behind it. The rearrangement uses TRBV30 and TRBJ2-1; D tentatively reads TRBD1 or TRBD2 (6 bases each). The germline gives CDR1 GTSNPN, CDR2 SVGIG (reference sequence). The CDR3 runs to 13 residues. The CDR3 here is CAWRGGSFNEQFF. The CDR3 coding sequence is TGTGCCTGGAGAGGGGGGTCCTTCAATGAGCAGTTCTTC.

This clone was detected only a few times. The rearrangement uses TRBV5-1 and TRBJ2-5; a possible D gene is TRBD2 (5 bases). Germline CDR1 SGHRS, CDR2 YFSETQ. CDR3 length: 13 residues. Trimming pared 0 bases from V and 3 bases from J, leaving 6 bases between. CDR3 in DNA: TGCGCCAGCAGCTTGGCGGGAAAAGAGACCCAGTACTTC. The encoded protein is CASSLAGKETQYF.

On this clone: The sample holds other DNA sequences that translate to the same CDR3. This chain links TRBV11-2 with TRBJ1-2; a weak D match, TRBD1 (6 bases). Germline CDR1 is SGHAT and CDR2 is FQNNGV. The V and J ends lost 1 base and 7 bases respectively, with 7 bases between them. The CDR3 is made up of 12 amino acids. CDR3 DNA: TGTGCCAGCAGCTTAGGGGGGCTTGGCTACACCTTC. The encoded protein is CASSLGGLGYTF.

The chain joins TRBV11-3 to TRBJ2-3; D not resolved. V was cut by 5 bases and J by 0 bases, with 12 bases left in between. Germline lookup yields CDR1 SGHNT and CDR2 YENEEA. CDR3 size: 15 residues. The CDR3 loop is CASSPYTSSTDTQYF. CDR3 coding DNA: TGTGCCAGCAGCCCCTATACCTCTAGCACAGATACGCAGTATTTT.

The table lists this clone with a count of one. The chain carries TRBV14 and TRBJ1-2; the match to TRBD1 covers 8 bases. V trimming: 4 bases; J trimming: 6 bases; junction bases outside the gene matches: 4. CDR1 is SGHDN and CDR2 is FVKESK in the germline V gene. CDR3 size: 13 residues. CDR3 protein: CASSPRDRHGYTF. CDR3 nucleotides: TGTGCCAGCAGCCCGCGGGACAGGCATGGCTACACCTTC.

This sequence joins TRBV19 and TRBJ2-1; D remains unclear. V was clipped by 5 bases and J by 12 bases, with 17 bases between them. Germline values: CDR1 LNHDA, CDR2 SQIVND (reference sequence). This CDR3 comprises 13 residues. CDR3 in amino acids: CASSALSSAWQFF. The DNA for the CDR3 is TGTGCCAGTAGTGCCCTATCTAGTGCTTGGCAGTTCTTC.

V is TRBV5-1 and J is TRBJ2-7; 7 bases agree with TRBD2. The V segment lost 0 bases and the J segment 2 bases; nucleotides outside the gene matches: 5. This CDR3 has 15 residues. In germline, CDR1 is SGHRS, CDR2 YFSETQ. Written as DNA, the CDR3 is TGCGCCAGCAGCTTGGACGGGGGGTCCCCCTACGAGCAGTACTTC. Protein: CASSLDGGSPYEQYF.

The chain links TRBV29-1 to TRBJ1-1; the match to TRBD1 covers 7 bases. The CDR3 is made up of 16 amino acids. Germline CDR1 and CDR2: SQVTM and ANQGSEA. V shed 3 bases and J 0 bases; nucleotides not matched to a gene: 10. The CDR3 bases are TGCAGCGTTGACGGACAGGTGGCAGGGATGAACACTGAAGCTTTCTTT. It yields the protein CSVDGQVAGMNTEAFF.